This TCR beta chain originates from a study of CXCR3-negative and CXCR3-positive naive CD8 T cells. Study-wide context: A total of roughly 140 million TRB reads was generated, with about 1.5 +/- 0.3 million per library. Study-level findings and limits: Partial loss of CXCR3 expression followed cryopreservation; most assays used fresh PBMCs. Similar TRBV-TRBJ gene usage was seen in naive CXCR3-negative and CXCR3-positive cells, but not in memory cells. Higher TRB CDR3 hydrophobicity marked CXCR3-positive naive cells relative to CXCR3-negative naive cells.

CD45RO-CCR7+CD27+CD95- cells counted as naive CD8+ T cells. Comment on this clonotype: Its antigen is as yet unknown.

CDR3 length equals 12 residues. Germline-derived CDR1 and CDR2 are DFQATT and SNEGSKA (reference sequence). cDNA libraries for TRB were generated by 5' RACE incorporating UMI labels. TCRdb reprocessed the 5' RACE reads, with one entry per CDR3 protein and no DNA. The sample has under 70,000 distinct CDR3 sequences. The chain couples TRBV20-1 to TRBJ1-5; TCRdb lists TRBD1, though no DNA is available to test this call. The sequence derives from a human donor in good health. Some clones in this sample may be carry-over from other donors' samples. The sample consisted of naive CXCR3+ CD8+ T cells from blood. This sample's subset: CD45RO-CCR7+CD27+CD95- naive CD8+ T cells expressing CXCR3 (TNR3+). The CDR3 sequence: CSARWGNQLQHF.